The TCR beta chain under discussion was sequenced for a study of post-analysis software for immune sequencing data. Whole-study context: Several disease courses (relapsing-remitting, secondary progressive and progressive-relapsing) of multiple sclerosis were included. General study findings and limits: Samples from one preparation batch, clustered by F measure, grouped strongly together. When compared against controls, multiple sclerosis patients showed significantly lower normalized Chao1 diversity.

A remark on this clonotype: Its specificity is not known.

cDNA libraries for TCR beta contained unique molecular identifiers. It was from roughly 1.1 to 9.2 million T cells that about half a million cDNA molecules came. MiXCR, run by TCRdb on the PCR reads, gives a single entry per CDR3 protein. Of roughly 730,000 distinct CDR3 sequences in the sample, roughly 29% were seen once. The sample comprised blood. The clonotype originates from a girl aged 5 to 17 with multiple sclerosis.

CDR3 amino acids: CASIPRLANNEQFF. CDR3 in DNA: TGTGCCAGCATCCCCCGACTCGCCAACAATGAGCAGTTCTTC. This sequence joins TRBV14 and TRBJ2-1; no definite D call. V was cut by 7 bases and J by 5 bases, with 15 bases left in between. This CDR3 contains 14 residues. Germline assignment: CDR1 SGHDN and CDR2 FVKESK.